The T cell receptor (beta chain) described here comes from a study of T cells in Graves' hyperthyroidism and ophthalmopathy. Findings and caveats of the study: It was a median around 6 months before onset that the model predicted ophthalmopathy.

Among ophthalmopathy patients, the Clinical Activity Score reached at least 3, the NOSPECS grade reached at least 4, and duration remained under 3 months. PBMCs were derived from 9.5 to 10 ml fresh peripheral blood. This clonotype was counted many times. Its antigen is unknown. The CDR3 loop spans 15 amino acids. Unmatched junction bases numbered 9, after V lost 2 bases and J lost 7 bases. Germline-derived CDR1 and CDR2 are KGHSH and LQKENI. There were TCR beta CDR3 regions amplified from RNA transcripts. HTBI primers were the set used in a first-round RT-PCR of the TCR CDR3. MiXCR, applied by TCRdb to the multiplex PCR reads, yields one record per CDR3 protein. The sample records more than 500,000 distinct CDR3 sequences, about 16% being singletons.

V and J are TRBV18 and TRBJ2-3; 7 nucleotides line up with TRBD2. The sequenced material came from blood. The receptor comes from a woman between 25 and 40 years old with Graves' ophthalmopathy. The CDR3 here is CASSPEREIKYTQYF. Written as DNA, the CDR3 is TGTGCCAGCTCACCAGAGCGGGAAATTAAATATACGCAGTATTTT.